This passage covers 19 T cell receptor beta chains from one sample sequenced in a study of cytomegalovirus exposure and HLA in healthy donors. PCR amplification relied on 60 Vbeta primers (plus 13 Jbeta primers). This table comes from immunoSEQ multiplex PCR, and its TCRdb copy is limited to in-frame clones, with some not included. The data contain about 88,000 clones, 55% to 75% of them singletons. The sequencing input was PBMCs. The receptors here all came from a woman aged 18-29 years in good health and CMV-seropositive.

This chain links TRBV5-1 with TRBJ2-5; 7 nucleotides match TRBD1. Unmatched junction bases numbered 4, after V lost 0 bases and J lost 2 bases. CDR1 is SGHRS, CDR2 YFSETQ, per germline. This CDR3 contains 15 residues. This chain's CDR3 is CASSLAGQNQETQYF. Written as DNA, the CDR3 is TGCGCCAGCAGCTTGGCGGGACAGAATCAAGAGACCCAGTACTTC.

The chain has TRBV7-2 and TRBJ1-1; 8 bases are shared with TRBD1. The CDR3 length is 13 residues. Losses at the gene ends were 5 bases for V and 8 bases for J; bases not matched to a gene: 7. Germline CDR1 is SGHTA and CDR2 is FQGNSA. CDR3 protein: CASSLKWTGEAFF. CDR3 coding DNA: TGTGCCAGCAGCCTCAAGTGGACAGGGGAAGCTTTCTTT.

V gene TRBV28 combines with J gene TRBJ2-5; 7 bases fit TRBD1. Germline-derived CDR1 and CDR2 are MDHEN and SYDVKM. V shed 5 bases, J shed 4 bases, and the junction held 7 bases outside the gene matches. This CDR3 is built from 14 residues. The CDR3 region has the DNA TGTGCCAGCAGTCCCCAGGGGGTTCGAGAGACCCAGTACTTC. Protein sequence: CASSPQGVRETQYF.

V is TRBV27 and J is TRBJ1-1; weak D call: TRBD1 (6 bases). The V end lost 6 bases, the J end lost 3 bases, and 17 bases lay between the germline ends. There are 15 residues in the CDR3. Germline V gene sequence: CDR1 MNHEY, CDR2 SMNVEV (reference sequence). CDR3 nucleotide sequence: TGTGCCAGCAGGGGAGCAGGGGTGGGGGACACTGAAGCTTTCTTT. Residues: CASRGAGVGDTEAFF.

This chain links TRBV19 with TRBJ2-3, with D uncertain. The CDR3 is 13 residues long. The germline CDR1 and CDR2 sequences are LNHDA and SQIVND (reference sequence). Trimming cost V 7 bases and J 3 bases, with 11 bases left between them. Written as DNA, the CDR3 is TGTGCCAGTACCGAACGGGTGACAGATACGCAGTATTTT. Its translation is CASTERVTDTQYF.

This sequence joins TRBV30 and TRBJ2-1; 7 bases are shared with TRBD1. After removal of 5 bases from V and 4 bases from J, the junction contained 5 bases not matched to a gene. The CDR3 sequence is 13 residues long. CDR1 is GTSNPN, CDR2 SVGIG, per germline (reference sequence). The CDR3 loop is CAWLSRGYNEQFF. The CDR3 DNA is TGTGCCTGGTTAAGCAGGGGGTACAATGAGCAGTTCTTC. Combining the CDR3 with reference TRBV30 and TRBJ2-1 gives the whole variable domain SQTIHQWPATLVQPVGSPLSLECTVEGTSNPNLYWYRQAAGRGLQLLFYSVGIGQISSEVPQNLSASRPQDRQFILSSKKLLLSDSGFYLCAWLSRGYNEQFFGPGTRLTVL.

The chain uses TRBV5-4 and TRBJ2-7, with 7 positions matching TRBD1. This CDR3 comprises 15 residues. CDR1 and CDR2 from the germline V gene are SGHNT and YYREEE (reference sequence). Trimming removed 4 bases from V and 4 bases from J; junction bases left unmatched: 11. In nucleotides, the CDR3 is TGTGCCAGCAGCCTAGGGGGTGTCAGGGGGTACGAGCAGTACTTC. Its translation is CASSLGGVRGYEQYF.

The DNA of the CDR3 is TGTGCCAGCAGCTCCGGGGCCGGGGAGCTGTTTTTT. Encoded protein: CASSSGAGELFF. The chain is built from TRBV7-3 and TRBJ2-2, with D maybe TRBD2 (5 bases). Germline CDR1 SGHTA, CDR2 FQGTGA. The CDR3 is 12 residues long. V dropped 4 bases and J dropped 6 bases, with 6 bases sitting between them.

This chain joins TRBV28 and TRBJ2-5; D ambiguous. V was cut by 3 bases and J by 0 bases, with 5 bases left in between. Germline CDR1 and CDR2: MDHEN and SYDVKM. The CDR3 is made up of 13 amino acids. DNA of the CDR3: TGTGCCAGCAGTTTCCCAGACCAAGAGACCCAGTACTTC. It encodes CASSFPDQETQYF.

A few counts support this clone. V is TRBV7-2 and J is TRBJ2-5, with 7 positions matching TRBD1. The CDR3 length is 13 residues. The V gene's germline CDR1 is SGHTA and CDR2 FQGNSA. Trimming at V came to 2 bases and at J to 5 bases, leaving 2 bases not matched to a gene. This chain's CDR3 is CASSLNRGETQYF. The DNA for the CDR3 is TGTGCCAGCAGCTTAAACAGGGGTGAGACCCAGTACTTC.

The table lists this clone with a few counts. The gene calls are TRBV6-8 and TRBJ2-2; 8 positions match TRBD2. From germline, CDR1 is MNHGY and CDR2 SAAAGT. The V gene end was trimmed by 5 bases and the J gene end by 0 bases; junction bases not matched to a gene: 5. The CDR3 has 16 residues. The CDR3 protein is CASSLLAGANTGELFF. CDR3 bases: TGTGCCAGCAGTCTGCTAGCGGGCGCGAACACCGGGGAGCTGTTTTTT.

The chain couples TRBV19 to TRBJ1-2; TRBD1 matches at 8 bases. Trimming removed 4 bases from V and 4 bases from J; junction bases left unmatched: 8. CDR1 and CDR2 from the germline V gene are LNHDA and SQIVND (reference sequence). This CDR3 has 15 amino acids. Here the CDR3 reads CASSTSGQGGYGYTF. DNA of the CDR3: TGTGCCAGTAGTACCTCCGGACAGGGAGGCTATGGCTACACCTTC.

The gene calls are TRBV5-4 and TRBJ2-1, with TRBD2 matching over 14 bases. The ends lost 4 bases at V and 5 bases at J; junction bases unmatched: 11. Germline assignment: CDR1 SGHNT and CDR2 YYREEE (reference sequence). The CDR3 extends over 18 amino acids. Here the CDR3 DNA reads TGTGCCAGCAGCAGAACAAGGACTAGCGGGGGGCCAAACAATGAGCAGTTCTTC. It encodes CASSRTRTSGGPNNEQFF.

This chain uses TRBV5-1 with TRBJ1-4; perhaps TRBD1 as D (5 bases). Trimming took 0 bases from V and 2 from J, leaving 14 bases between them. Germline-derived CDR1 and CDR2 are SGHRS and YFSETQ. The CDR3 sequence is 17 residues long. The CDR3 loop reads CASSLDGAAITNEKLFF. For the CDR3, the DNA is TGCGCCAGCAGCTTGGATGGGGCGGCGATCACTAATGAAAAACTGTTTTTT.

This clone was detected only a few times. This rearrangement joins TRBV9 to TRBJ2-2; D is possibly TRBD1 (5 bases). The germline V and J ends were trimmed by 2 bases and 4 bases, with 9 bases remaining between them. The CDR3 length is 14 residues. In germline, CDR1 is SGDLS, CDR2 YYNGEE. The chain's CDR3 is CASSVTGATGELFF. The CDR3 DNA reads TGTGCCAGCAGCGTTACAGGAGCCACCGGGGAGCTGTTTTTT.

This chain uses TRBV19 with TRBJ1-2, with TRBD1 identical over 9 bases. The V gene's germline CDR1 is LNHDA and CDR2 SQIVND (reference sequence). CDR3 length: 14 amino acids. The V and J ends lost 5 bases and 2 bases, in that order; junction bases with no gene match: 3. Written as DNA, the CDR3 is TGTGCCAGTAGTCCGGGGACAGGGAACTATGGCTACACCTTC. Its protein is CASSPGTGNYGYTF.

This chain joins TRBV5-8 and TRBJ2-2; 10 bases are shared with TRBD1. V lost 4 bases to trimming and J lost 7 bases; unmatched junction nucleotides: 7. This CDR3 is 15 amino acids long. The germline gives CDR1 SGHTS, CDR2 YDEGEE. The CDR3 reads CASSRGQGRSGELFF. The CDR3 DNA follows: TGTGCCAGCAGCCGGGGACAGGGGAGGAGCGGGGAGCTGTTTTTT.

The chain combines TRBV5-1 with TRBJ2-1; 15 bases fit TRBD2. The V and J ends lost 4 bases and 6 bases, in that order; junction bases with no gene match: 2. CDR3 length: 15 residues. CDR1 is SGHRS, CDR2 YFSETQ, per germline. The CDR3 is CASSGLAGGINEQFF. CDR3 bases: TGCGCCAGCAGCGGACTAGCGGGAGGGATCAATGAGCAGTTCTTC.

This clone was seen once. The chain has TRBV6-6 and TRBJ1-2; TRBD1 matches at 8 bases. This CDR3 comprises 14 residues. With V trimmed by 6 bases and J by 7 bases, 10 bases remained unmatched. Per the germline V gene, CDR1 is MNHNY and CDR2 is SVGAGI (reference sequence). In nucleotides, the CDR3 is TGTGCCAGCAGCTCAGACAGGGGCGGTGGTGGCTACACCTTC. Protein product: CASSSDRGGGGYTF.